A selection of T cell receptor beta chains follows, all from one sample in a study of vaccination and CD4 T cells after COVID-19. TCRdb reprocessed the PCR reads with MiXCR, giving one entry per CDR3 protein. The data hold fewer than 13,000 distinct CDR3 sequences, with 66% observed a single time. These receptors have no known antigen. The sample consisted of CD4+ T cells from blood, cultured in vitro. All receptors derive from a human donor who had recovered from COVID-19. Each CDR3 is given with its conserved first and last residue. A D gene is named only where the DNA matches it firmly. Clone size, where shown, is once, few, many, or a class for clones that have expanded.

D: TRBD1; size: NA; V: TRBV6-1; J: TRBJ2-3; CDR3: CASRNQGAGTDTQYF; DNA: TGTGCCAGCCGTAATCAGGGGGCCGGCACAGATACGCAGTATTTT
D: TRBD1; size: few; V: TRBV20-1; J: TRBJ2-7; CDR3: CSARDPQGPYEQYF; DNA: TGCAGTGCTAGGGACCCACAGGGGCCCTACGAGCAGTACTTC
D: NA; size: NA; V: TRBV20-1; J: TRBJ1-3; CDR3: CSARHPSGNTIYF; DNA: TGCAGTGCTAGACATCCTTCTGGAAACACCATATATTTT
D: NA; size: NA; V: TRBV30; J: TRBJ1-2; CDR3: CAWRRFGYGYTF; DNA: TGTGCCTGGAGAAGATTCGGGTATGGCTACACCTTC
D: NA; size: NA; V: TRBV9; J: TRBJ2-1; CDR3: CASSARTNGNEQFF; DNA: TGTGCCAGCAGCGCCCGAACGAACGGCAATGAGCAGTTCTTC
D: TRBD1; size: NA; V: TRBV2; J: TRBJ1-4; CDR3: CASKGSRGLEKLFF; DNA: TGTGCCAGCAAGGGGAGCAGGGGGCTCGAAAAACTGTTTTTT
D: NA; size: few; V: TRBV5-1; J: TRBJ1-4; CDR3: CASSSATRGGWGTVNEKLFF; DNA: TGCGCCAGCAGCTCGGCGACACGCGGGGGCTGGGGTACGGTTAATGAAAAACTGTTTTTT
D: NA; size: NA; V: TRBV7-9; J: TRBJ1-5; CDR3: CASSLFRGNSNQPQHF; DNA: TGTGCCAGCAGCTTATTTAGGGGGAATAGCAATCAGCCCCAGCATTTT
D: NA; size: NA; V: TRBV7-2; J: TRBJ2-3; CDR3: CASSLGRVPDTQYF; DNA: TGTGCCAGCAGCTTAGGCCGGGTACCAGATACGCAGTATTTT
D: NA; size: NA; V: TRBV30; J: TRBJ1-1; CDR3: CAWSVRGTEAFF; DNA: TGTGCCTGGAGTGTACGGGGCACTGAAGCTTTCTTT
D: TRBD1; size: NA; V: TRBV6-1; J: TRBJ1-3; CDR3: CASSPRTGRRNTIYF; DNA: TGTGCCAGCAGCCCAAGGACAGGCCGTCGAAACACCATATATTTT
D: NA; size: NA; V: TRBV20-1; J: TRBJ2-7; CDR3: CSARTSLNF; DNA: TGCAGTGCTAGGACATCCCTAAACTTC
D: TRBD1; size: few; V: TRBV10-1; J: TRBJ1-6; CDR3: CASSEVDRSPLHF; DNA: TGCGCCAGCAGTGAGGTGGACAGGTCACCCCTCCACTTT
D: NA; size: NA; V: TRBV7-9; J: TRBJ1-1; CDR3: CASTLPVNTEAFF; DNA: TGTGCCAGCACCTTGCCCGTGAACACTGAAGCTTTCTTT
D: TRBD2; size: NA; V: TRBV12-3/TRBV12-4; J: TRBJ2-7; CDR3: CASSLGLAGAPEQYF; DNA: TGTGCCAGCAGTTTAGGGCTAGCGGGGGCTCCCGAGCAGTACTTC
D: TRBD1; size: NA; V: TRBV19; J: TRBJ2-4; CDR3: CACINRQGPELAKNIQYF; DNA: TGTGCCTGTATTAACCGACAGGGGCCCGAACTAGCCAAAAACATTCAGTACTTC
D: NA; size: NA; V: TRBV19; J: TRBJ1-5; CDR3: CASSIWAKEQPQHF; DNA: TGTGCCAGTAGTATTTGGGCCAAGGAACAGCCCCAGCATTTT
D: NA; size: NA; V: TRBV4-2; J: TRBJ2-1; CDR3: CASSQDEGGGPHNEQFF; DNA: TGTGCCAGCAGCCAAGATGAGGGGGGGGGGCCCCACAATGAGCAGTTCTTC
D: TRBD1; size: NA; V: TRBV20-1; J: TRBJ1-3; CDR3: CSARDLRQGGRNTIYF; DNA: TGCAGTGCTAGAGATCTTCGACAGGGTGGTAGAAACACCATATATTTT
D: NA; size: few; V: TRBV7-2; J: TRBJ1-1; CDR3: CASSFTRNTEAFF; DNA: TGTGCCAGCAGCTTCACAAGGAACACTGAAGCTTTCTTT
D: NA; size: NA; V: TRBV6-5; J: TRBJ1-6; CDR3: CASSYSRGATNSPLHF; DNA: TGTGCCAGCAGTTACAGCCGGGGGGCGACCAATTCACCCCTCCACTTT
D: NA; size: NA; V: TRBV2; J: TRBJ2-1; CDR3: CASSLGQTAYNEQFF; DNA: TGTGCCAGCAGCCTCGGACAGACAGCTTACAATGAGCAGTTCTTC
D: TRBD1; size: NA; V: TRBV6-1; J: TRBJ1-1; CDR3: CASRRQGGTEAFF; DNA: TGTGCCAGCCGTAGACAGGGAGGCACTGAAGCTTTCTTT
D: NA; size: NA; V: TRBV12-3/TRBV12-4; J: TRBJ2-3; CDR3: CASSPPRRATDTQYF; DNA: TGTGCCAGCAGTCCACCCCGGCGGGCCACAGATACGCAGTATTTT
D: NA; size: once; V: TRBV24-1; J: TRBJ2-1; CDR3: CATSAAGGEWVDEQFF; DNA: TGTGCCACCAGTGCAGCTGGCGGGGAATGGGTCGATGAGCAGTTCTTC
D: NA; size: NA; V: TRBV12-3/TRBV12-4; J: TRBJ1-2; CDR3: CASRRQVSGYTF; DNA: TGTGCCAGCAGAAGACAGGTCAGCGGCTACACCTTC
D: NA; size: NA; V: TRBV19; J: TRBJ1-2; CDR3: CASTHRTVLSLNYGYTF; DNA: TGTGCCAGTACCCACCGGACAGTCCTGTCCTTGAACTATGGCTACACCTTC
D: NA; size: few; V: TRBV2; J: TRBJ1-5; CDR3: CASRTPYSNQPQHF; DNA: TGTGCCAGTAGGACACCTTATAGCAATCAGCCCCAGCATTTT
D: NA; size: NA; V: TRBV6-4; J: TRBJ2-1; CDR3: CASSDSRVNYNEQFF; DNA: TGTGCCAGCAGTGACTCAAGGGTGAACTACAATGAGCAGTTCTTC
D: NA; size: NA; V: TRBV6-5; J: TRBJ1-5; CDR3: CASSYDRHQPQHF; DNA: TGTGCCAGCAGTTACGACCGACATCAGCCCCAGCATTTT
D: TRBD1; size: NA; V: TRBV7-3; J: TRBJ2-4; CDR3: CASSSGQGDIQYF; DNA: TGTGCCAGCAGCTCCGGACAGGGAGACATTCAGTACTTC
D: TRBD1; size: NA; V: TRBV27; J: TRBJ1-2; CDR3: CASSPLDRGLYGYTF; DNA: TGTGCCAGCAGCCCCCTGGACAGGGGGCTCTATGGCTACACCTTC
D: NA; size: NA; V: TRBV12-3/TRBV12-4; J: TRBJ2-3; CDR3: CASSLRQLSTDTQYF; DNA: TGTGCCAGCAGTTTGCGACAGCTTAGCACAGATACGCAGTATTTT
D: NA; size: NA; V: TRBV11-3; J: TRBJ2-7; CDR3: CASSLSPRDEQYF; DNA: TGTGCCAGCAGCTTATCCCCTCGCGACGAGCAGTACTTC
D: NA; size: NA; V: TRBV20-1; J: TRBJ1-2; CDR3: CSASRDPSLYGYTF; DNA: TGCAGTGCTAGCAGGGACCCCAGCCTCTATGGCTACACCTTC
D: NA; size: once; V: TRBV7-2; J: TRBJ2-6; CDR3: CASSDGLPTSSGANVLTF; DNA: TGTGCCAGCAGCGACGGGCTCCCGACCAGCTCTGGGGCCAACGTCCTGACTTTC
D: NA; size: NA; V: TRBV5-1; J: TRBJ1-1; CDR3: CASSQTYRVDTEAFF; DNA: TGCGCCAGCAGCCAAACCTATCGGGTGGACACTGAAGCTTTCTTT
D: NA; size: once; V: TRBV28; J: TRBJ1-3; CDR3: CASTPRWLGNGNTIYF; DNA: TGTGCCAGCACCCCCCGGTGGTTGGGGAACGGAAACACCATATATTTT
D: TRBD1; size: NA; V: TRBV30; J: TRBJ1-2; CDR3: CAWSGTGGIYGYTF; DNA: TGTGCCTGGAGTGGGACAGGGGGCATTTATGGCTACACCTTC
D: TRBD1; size: few; V: TRBV19; J: TRBJ1-1; CDR3: CASSNHRGGGTEAFF; DNA: TGTGCCAGTAGCAATCACAGGGGGGGTGGCACTGAAGCTTTCTTT
D: NA; size: NA; V: TRBV12-3/TRBV12-4; J: TRBJ2-1; CDR3: CASSPPGLSSYNEQFF; DNA: TGTGCCAGCAGTCCGCCGGGACTTAGCTCCTACAATGAGCAGTTCTTC
D: NA; size: few; V: TRBV20-1; J: TRBJ1-3; CDR3: CSARVPGLSGNTIYF; DNA: TGCAGTGCTAGAGTCCCGGGCCTCTCTGGAAACACCATATATTTT
D: NA; size: NA; V: TRBV27; J: TRBJ1-2; CDR3: CASSGNRLTYGYTF; DNA: TGTGCCAGCAGTGGAAATCGACTGACCTATGGCTACACCTTC
D: TRBD1; size: NA; V: TRBV5-6; J: TRBJ1-4; CDR3: CASSLSKGVRTGNEKLFF; DNA: TGTGCCAGCAGCTTGTCTAAGGGAGTGAGGACAGGGAATGAAAAACTGTTTTTT
D: TRBD2; size: few; V: TRBV10-2; J: TRBJ2-7; CDR3: CASSEVPYLAVLSYEQYF; DNA: TGCGCCAGCAGTGAGGTTCCCTACCTAGCGGTGCTGTCCTACGAGCAGTACTTC
D: TRBD1; size: NA; V: TRBV6-1; J: TRBJ1-5; CDR3: CASSTGQGGGSNQPQHF; DNA: TGTGCCAGCAGTACGGGACAGGGCGGGGGAAGCAATCAGCCCCAGCATTTT
D: TRBD1; size: NA; V: TRBV19; J: TRBJ1-5; CDR3: CANRKGTEQGASQPQHF; DNA: TGTGCCAATAGAAAAGGAACTGAACAGGGGGCGAGTCAGCCCCAGCATTTT
D: NA; size: NA; V: TRBV7-2; J: TRBJ1-1; CDR3: CASSPLPSRETEAFF; DNA: TGTGCCAGCAGCCCCCTCCCTTCGAGGGAAACTGAAGCTTTCTTT
D: TRBD1; size: NA; V: TRBV19; J: TRBJ1-2; CDR3: CASSKGQGALINYGYTF; DNA: TGTGCCAGTAGTAAAGGACAGGGGGCTCTGATTAACTATGGCTACACCTTC
D: NA; size: NA; V: TRBV7-8; J: TRBJ2-2; CDR3: CASTVRRGLNTGELFF; DNA: TGTGCCAGCACCGTAAGGAGGGGGCTCAACACCGGGGAGCTGTTTTTT
D: NA; size: NA; V: TRBV28; J: TRBJ1-2; CDR3: CASSLPGDYGYTF; DNA: TGTGCCAGCAGTCTCCCAGGGGATTATGGCTACACCTTC
D: NA; size: NA; V: TRBV30; J: TRBJ2-2; CDR3: CAWSRAGQGTGELFF; DNA: TGTGCCTGGAGTAGGGCAGGTCAAGGGACCGGGGAGCTGTTTTTT
D: TRBD1; size: once; V: TRBV6-5; J: TRBJ1-2; CDR3: CASSSDRGFNYGYTF; DNA: TGTGCCAGCAGTTCGGACAGGGGCTTTAACTATGGCTACACCTTC
D: TRBD1; size: NA; V: TRBV6-1; J: TRBJ1-1; CDR3: CASKLRQGNTEAFF; DNA: TGTGCCAGTAAACTCCGACAGGGGAACACTGAAGCTTTCTTT
D: NA; size: NA; V: TRBV6-1; J: TRBJ2-1; CDR3: CASRWSYNEQFF; DNA: TGTGCCAGCAGATGGAGCTACAATGAGCAGTTCTTC
D: NA; size: NA; V: TRBV20-1; J: TRBJ2-7; CDR3: CSAQSGRNIVYEQYF; DNA: TGCAGTGCCCAGTCGGGGAGGAATATTGTCTACGAGCAGTACTTC
D: NA; size: NA; V: TRBV7-2; J: TRBJ1-2; CDR3: CASSLTPSGVVYYGYTF; DNA: TGTGCCAGCAGCTTAACCCCTTCGGGCGTCGTCTACTATGGCTACACCTTC
D: TRBD1; size: NA; V: TRBV25-1; J: TRBJ2-5; CDR3: CASSGGQGAGETQYF; DNA: TGTGCCAGCAGTGGGGGACAGGGGGCCGGAGAGACCCAGTACTTC
D: NA; size: NA; V: TRBV6-2/TRBV6-3; J: TRBJ2-2; CDR3: CASADGTSWYTGELFF; DNA: TGTGCCAGCGCCGACGGGACTTCTTGGTATACCGGGGAGCTGTTTTTT